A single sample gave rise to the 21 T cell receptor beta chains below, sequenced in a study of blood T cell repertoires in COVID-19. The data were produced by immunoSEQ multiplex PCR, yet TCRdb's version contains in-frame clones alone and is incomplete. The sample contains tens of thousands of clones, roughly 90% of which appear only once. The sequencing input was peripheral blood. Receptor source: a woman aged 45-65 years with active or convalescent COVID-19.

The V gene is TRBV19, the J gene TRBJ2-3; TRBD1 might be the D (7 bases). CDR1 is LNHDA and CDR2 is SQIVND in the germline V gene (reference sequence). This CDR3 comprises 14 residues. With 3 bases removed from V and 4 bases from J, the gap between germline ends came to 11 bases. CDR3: CASSIRRGADTQYF. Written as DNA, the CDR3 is TGTGCCAGTAGTATTCGCAGGGGGGCAGATACGCAGTATTTT.

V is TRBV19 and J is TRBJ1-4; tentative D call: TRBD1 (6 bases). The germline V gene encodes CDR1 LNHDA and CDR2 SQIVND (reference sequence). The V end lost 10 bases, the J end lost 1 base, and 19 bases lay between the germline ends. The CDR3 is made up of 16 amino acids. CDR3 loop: CATAPNRAGTNEKLFF. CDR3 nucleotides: TGTGCCACCGCCCCCAACAGGGCAGGAACTAATGAAAAACTGTTTTTT.

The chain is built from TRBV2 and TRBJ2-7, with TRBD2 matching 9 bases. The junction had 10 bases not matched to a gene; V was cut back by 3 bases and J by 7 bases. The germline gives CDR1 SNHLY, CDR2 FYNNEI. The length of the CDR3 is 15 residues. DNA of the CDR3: TGTGCCAGCAGTGAGAGCGGGAGGTCGGTGGGGGAGCAGTACTTC. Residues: CASSESGRSVGEQYF.

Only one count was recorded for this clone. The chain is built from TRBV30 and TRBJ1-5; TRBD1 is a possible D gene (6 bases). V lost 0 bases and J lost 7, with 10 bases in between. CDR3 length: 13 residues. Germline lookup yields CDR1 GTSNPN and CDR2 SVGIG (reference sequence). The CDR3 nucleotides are TGTGCCTGGAGTGTAGGGGGGGAACAGCCCCAGCATTTT. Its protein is CAWSVGGEQPQHF.

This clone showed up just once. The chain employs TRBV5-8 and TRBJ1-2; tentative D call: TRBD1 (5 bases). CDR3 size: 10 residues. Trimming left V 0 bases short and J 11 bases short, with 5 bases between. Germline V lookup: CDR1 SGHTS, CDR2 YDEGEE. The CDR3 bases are TGTGCCAGCAGCTTGGCAGGGTACACCTTC. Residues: CASSLAGYTF.

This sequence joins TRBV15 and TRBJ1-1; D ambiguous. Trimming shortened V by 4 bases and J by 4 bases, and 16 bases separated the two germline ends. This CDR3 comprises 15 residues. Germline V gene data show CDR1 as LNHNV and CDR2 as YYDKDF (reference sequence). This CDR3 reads CATSISTPRGTEAFF. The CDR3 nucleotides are TGTGCCACCAGCATATCTACCCCCCGGGGCACTGAAGCTTTCTTT.

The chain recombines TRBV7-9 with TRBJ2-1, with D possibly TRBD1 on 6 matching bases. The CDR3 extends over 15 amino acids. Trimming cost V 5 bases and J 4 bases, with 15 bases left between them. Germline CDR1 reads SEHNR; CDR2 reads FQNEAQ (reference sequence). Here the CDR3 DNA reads TGTGCCAGCAGCCCCAGGGGTTCGGGGTACAATGAGCAGTTCTTC. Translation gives CASSPRGSGYNEQFF.

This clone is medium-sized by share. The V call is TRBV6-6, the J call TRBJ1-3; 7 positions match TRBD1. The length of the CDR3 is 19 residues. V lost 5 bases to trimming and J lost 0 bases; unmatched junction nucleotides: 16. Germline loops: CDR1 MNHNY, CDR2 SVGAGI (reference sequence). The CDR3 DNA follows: TGTGCCAGCAGTCGGCGGACAGGTCTAAACCAAGGCTCTGGAAACACCATATATTTT. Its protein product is CASSRRTGLNQGSGNTIYF.

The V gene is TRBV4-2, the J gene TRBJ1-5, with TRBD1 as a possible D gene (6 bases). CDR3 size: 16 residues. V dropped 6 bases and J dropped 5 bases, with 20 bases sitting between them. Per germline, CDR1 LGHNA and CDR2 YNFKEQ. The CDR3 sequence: CASRLRGSHDDQPQHF. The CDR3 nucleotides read TGTGCCAGCAGGCTCAGGGGAAGCCACGATGATCAGCCCCAGCATTTT.

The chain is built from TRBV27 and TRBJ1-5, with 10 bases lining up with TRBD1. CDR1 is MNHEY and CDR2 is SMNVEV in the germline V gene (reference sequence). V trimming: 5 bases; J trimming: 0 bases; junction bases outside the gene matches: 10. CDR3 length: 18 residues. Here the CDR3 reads CASSPNRDRGSSNQPQHF. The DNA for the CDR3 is TGTGCCAGCAGTCCAAACCGGGACAGGGGCTCTAGCAATCAGCCCCAGCATTTT.

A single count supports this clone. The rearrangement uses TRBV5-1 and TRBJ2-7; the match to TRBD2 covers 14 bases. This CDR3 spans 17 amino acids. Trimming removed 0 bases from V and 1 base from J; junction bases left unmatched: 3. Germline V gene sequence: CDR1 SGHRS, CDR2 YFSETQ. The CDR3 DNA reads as TGCGCCAGCAGCTTGGGACTAGCGGGAGGGGGTTCCTACGAGCAGTACTTC. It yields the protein CASSLGLAGGGSYEQYF.

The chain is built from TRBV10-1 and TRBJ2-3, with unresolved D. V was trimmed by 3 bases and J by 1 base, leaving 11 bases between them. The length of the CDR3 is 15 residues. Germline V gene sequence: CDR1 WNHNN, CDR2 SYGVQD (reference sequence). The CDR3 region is CASSEARGRTDTQYF. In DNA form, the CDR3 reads TGCGCCAGCAGTGAAGCGCGCGGCCGCACAGATACGCAGTATTTT.

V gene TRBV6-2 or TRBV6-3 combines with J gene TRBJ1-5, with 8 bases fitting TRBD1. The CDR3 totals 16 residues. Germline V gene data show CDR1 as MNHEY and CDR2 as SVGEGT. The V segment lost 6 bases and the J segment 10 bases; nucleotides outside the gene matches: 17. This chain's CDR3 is CASSPTWTGLRRPQHF. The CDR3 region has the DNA TGTGCCAGCAGCCCTACATGGACAGGGCTCCGACGACCCCAGCATTTT.

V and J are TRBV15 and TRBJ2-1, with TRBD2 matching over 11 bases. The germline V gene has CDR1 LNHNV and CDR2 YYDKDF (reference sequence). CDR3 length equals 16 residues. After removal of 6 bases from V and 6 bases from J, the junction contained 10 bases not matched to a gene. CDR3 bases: TGTGCCACCAGACTTTCACTTGGGACTAGCGGCAATGAGCAGTTCTTC. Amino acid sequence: CATRLSLGTSGNEQFF.

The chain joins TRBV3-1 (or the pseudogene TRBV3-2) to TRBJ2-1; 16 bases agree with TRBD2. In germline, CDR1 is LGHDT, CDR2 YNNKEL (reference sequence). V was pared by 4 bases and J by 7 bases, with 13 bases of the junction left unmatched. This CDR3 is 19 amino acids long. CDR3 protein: CASSPSGTSGRAVGNEQFF. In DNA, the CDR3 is TGTGCCAGCAGCCCCTCCGGGACTAGCGGGAGGGCTGTCGGAAATGAGCAGTTCTTC.

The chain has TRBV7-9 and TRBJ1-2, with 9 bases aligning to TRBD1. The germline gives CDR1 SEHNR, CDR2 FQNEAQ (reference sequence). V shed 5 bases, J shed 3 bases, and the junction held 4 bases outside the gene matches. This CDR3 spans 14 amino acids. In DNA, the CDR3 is TGTGCCAGCAGCCCGGGACAGGGAGACTATGGCTACACCTTC. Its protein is CASSPGQGDYGYTF.

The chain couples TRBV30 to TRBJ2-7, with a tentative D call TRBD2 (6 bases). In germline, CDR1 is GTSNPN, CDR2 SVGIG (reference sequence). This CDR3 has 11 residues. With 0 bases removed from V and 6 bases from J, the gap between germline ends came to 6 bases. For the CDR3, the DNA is TGTGCCTGGAGTGTGGAGGGCGAGCAGTACTTC. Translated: CAWSVEGEQYF.

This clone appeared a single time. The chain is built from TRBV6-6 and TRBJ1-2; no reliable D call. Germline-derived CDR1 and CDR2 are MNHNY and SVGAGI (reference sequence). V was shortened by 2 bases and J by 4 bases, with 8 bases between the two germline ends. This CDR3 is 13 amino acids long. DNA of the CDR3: TGTGCCAGCAGTTACCTGGCAGGCTATGGCTACACCTTC. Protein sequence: CASSYLAGYGYTF.

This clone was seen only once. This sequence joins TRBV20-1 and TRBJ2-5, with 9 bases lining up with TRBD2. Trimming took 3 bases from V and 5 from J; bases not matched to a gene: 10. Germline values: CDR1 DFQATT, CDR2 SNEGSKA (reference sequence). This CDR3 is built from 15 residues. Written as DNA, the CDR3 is TGCAGTGCTAGTCGGACCCCTAGCGGGATTGAGACCCAGTACTTC. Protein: CSASRTPSGIETQYF.

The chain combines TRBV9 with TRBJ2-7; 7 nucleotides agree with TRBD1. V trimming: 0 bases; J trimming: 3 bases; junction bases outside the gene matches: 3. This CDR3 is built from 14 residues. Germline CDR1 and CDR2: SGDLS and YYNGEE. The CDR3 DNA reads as TGTGCCAGCAGCGTAGCGGGACAGCACTACGAGCAGTACTTC. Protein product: CASSVAGQHYEQYF.

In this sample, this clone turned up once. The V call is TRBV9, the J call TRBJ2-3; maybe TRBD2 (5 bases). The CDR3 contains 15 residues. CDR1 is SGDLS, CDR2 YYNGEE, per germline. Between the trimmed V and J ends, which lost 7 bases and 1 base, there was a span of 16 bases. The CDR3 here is CASALGSRGTDTQYF. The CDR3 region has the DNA TGTGCCAGCGCTTTGGGGAGTCGAGGCACAGATACGCAGTATTTT.